This TCR beta chain was captured by sequencing in a study of beta chain features in type 1 diabetes. General observations from the study: Type 1 diabetes patients had TCRB CDR3s that were shorter (moderately but significantly so) in all four CD4+ subsets. Patients showed naive, central memory and Treg TCRB repertoires that appeared more similar than those of healthy donors.

This clone was detected a few times. As yet, its antigen is unknown. Isolated RNA was reverse transcribed in full, so expressed TCRB transcripts were sequenced. For naive, central memory and regulatory T cell samples, reads averaged roughly 3.7 million. Profiled with immunoSEQ multiplex PCR; TCRdb holds only in-frame clones, not every one. The sample shows about 140,000 clones, roughly 9.3% of them seen only once. Using CD45RO/CCR7/CD25/CD127/CD95/CD27, CD4+ naive, central memory, regulatory and stem cell-like memory cells were sorted. CDR1 is SGHVS, CDR2 FNYEAQ, per germline. This CDR3 region has 15 residues. Trimming cost V 5 bases and J 6 bases; bases outside gene matches: 10.

The TCR originated in a woman aged 40 to 49 in good health. This rearrangement joins TRBV7-6 to TRBJ2-1, with 7 bases fitting TRBD1. Sequenced sample: central memory CD4+ T cells from blood. CDR3 amino acids: CASSPRQGDGNEQFF. CDR3 nucleotide sequence: TGTGCCAGCAGCCCACGGCAGGGGGATGGCAATGAGCAGTTCTTC. The variable domain in full, with the rest retrieved from reference TRBV7-6 and TRBJ2-1, is GAGVSQSPRYKVTKRGQDVALRCDPISGHVSLYWYRQALGQGPEFLTYFNYEAQQDKSGLPNDRFSAERPEGSISTLTIQRTEQRDSAMYRCASSPRQGDGNEQFFGPGTRLTVL.